The 12 T cell receptor beta chains reported below all come from one sample, sequenced in a study of shared clonotypes between healthy human individuals. Only in-frame clones appear in the TCRdb table, and some are missing; sequencing was by immunoSEQ multiplex PCR. The data contain about 470,000 clones, about 76% of them singletons. The sample consisted of PBMCs. The receptors shown here come from a woman aged 40 to 55 in good health. Some clones in this sample may be carry-over from other donors' samples.

The chain couples TRBV2 to TRBJ2-1; 12 nucleotides agree with TRBD2. V shed 8 bases, J shed 8 bases, and the junction held 7 bases outside the gene matches. Germline V gene sequence: CDR1 SNHLY, CDR2 FYNNEI. The CDR3 is made up of 14 amino acids. The CDR3 nucleotides read TGTGCCAGCCAATCGACTAGCGGGAGCCATGAGCAGTTCTTC. It is translated as CASQSTSGSHEQFF.

This clone was observed a few times. At the DNA level, this CDR3 is encoded by other sequences in the same sample as well. The chain is built from TRBV9 and TRBJ1-1, with D possibly TRBD1 on 5 matching bases. CDR3 length: 14 amino acids. The V end lost 0 bases, the J end lost 4 bases, and 10 bases lay between the germline ends. The germline V gene encodes CDR1 SGDLS and CDR2 YYNGEE. CDR3 nucleotide sequence: TGTGCCAGCAGCGTAGTCCAGGGCGGCACTGAAGCTTTCTTT. Its translation is CASSVVQGGTEAFF. The full variable domain, completed using reference TRBV9 and TRBJ1-1, is DSGVTQTPKHLITATGQRVTLRCSPRSGDLSVYWYQQSLDQGLQFLIQYYNGEERAKGNILERFSAQQFPDLHSELNLSSLELGDSALYFCASSVVQGGTEAFFGQGTRLTVV.

The chain carries TRBV7-3 and TRBJ1-5; tentative D call: TRBD1 (6 bases). Per the germline V gene, CDR1 is SGHTA and CDR2 is FQGTGA. Trimming cost V 2 bases and J 7 bases, with 12 bases left between them. The CDR3 spans 14 residues. The CDR3 nucleotides are TGTGCCAGCAGCTTAGAGGGGGGACGACAGCCCCAGCATTTT. Translating it yields CASSLEGGRQPQHF. The full variable domain, with the rest looked up from reference TRBV7-3 and TRBJ1-5, is GAGVSQTPSNKVTEKGKYVELRCDPISGHTALYWYRQSLGQGPEFLIYFQGTGAADDSGLPNDRFFAVRPEGSVSTLKIQRTERGDSAVYLCASSLEGGRQPQHFGDGTRLSIL.

The chain is built from TRBV5-1 and TRBJ2-5, with 9 bases that match TRBD2. This CDR3 is 16 amino acids long. V lost 1 base to trimming and J lost 5 bases; unmatched junction nucleotides: 9. CDR1 SGHRS and CDR2 YFSETQ come from the germline V gene. The CDR3 DNA reads as TGCGCCAGCAGCTTGTTACTAGCGGGCCCAGGGGAGACCCAGTACTTC. Translation: CASSLLLAGPGETQYF.

The J gene is TRBJ1-2, the V gene TRBV7-2, with a tentative D call TRBD1 (5 bases). CDR3 length equals 12 residues. Germline values: CDR1 SGHTA, CDR2 FQGNSA. Trimming stripped 4 bases from V and 4 bases from J, with 7 bases between. In nucleotides, the CDR3 is TGTGCCAGCAGCTGGGACTCCTATGGCTACACCTTC. Its translation is CASSWDSYGYTF.

This clone was seen many times. This chain connects TRBV10-1 to TRBJ2-7, with D possibly TRBD2 on 6 matching bases. CDR1 WNHNN and CDR2 SYGVQD come from the germline V gene (reference sequence). This CDR3 is built from 19 residues. The ends were cut back, 3 bases at V and 2 bases at J, with 26 bases in the middle. The CDR3 DNA reads as TGCGCCAGCAGTGATGGAGGGGTCCCCACCCAACAGTCCCCCTACGAGCAGTACTTC. This translates into CASSDGGVPTQQSPYEQYF.

The chain links TRBV11-3 to TRBJ2-2; D unresolved. This CDR3 spans 15 amino acids. Between the trimmed V and J ends, which lost 6 bases and 7 bases, there was a span of 18 bases. Per germline, CDR1 SGHNT and CDR2 YENEEA. DNA for the CDR3: TGTGCCAGCAGTCCCACACCTGTTGGGCGCGGGGAGCTGTTTTTT. Its protein is CASSPTPVGRGELFF.

In its sample, this clone was seen a few times. CDR3 sequence reads: CASSQEGLAGGGKNIQYF. The CDR3 nucleotides read TGCGCCAGCAGCCAAGAAGGGCTAGCGGGAGGGGGCAAAAACATTCAGTACTTC. The gene calls are TRBV4-3 and TRBJ2-4, with 12 positions matching TRBD2. V was pared by 0 bases and J by 3 bases, with 6 bases of the junction left unmatched. CDR1 and CDR2 from the germline V gene are LGHNA and YSLEER. The CDR3 has 18 residues.

The rearrangement joins TRBV9 to TRBJ2-7; D unclear. V was cut by 0 bases and J by 2 bases, with 9 bases left in between. Germline V CDR1 and CDR2: SGDLS, YYNGEE. The CDR3 has 14 residues. The CDR3 bases are TGTGCCAGCAGCGTAGATCCGGGCCCCTACGAGCAGTACTTC. Protein sequence: CASSVDPGPYEQYF.

The gene calls are TRBV29-1 and TRBJ2-1, with TRBD2 matching 11 bases. CDR1 is SQVTM, CDR2 ANQGSEA, per germline. Trimming took 6 bases from V and 7 from J; bases not matched to a gene: 14. The CDR3 contains 16 residues. CDR3 nucleotides: TGCAGCGTCTCACTAGCGGGAGCGCGTGGGGGGAATGAGCAGTTCTTC. Translating it yields CSVSLAGARGGNEQFF.

This chain joins TRBV15 and TRBJ2-5, with TRBD2 matching over 9 bases. V was pared by 1 base and J by 5 bases, with 5 bases of the junction left unmatched. This CDR3 spans 15 amino acids. Per germline, CDR1 LNHNV and CDR2 YYDKDF (reference sequence). The CDR3 protein is CATSRGGRAGETQYF. CDR3 DNA: TGTGCCACCAGCAGAGGCGGGAGGGCCGGGGAGACCCAGTACTTC.

The gene calls are TRBV7-2 and TRBJ2-5; possibly TRBD1 for D (6 bases). Between the trimmed V and J ends, which lost 4 bases and 5 bases, there was a span of 14 bases. From germline, CDR1 is SGHTA and CDR2 FQGNSA. CDR3 length: 14 amino acids. In DNA, the CDR3 is TGTGCCAGCAGCTCTAACCCAGGGGCCGAGACCCAGTACTTC. It translates to CASSSNPGAETQYF.